The rows below give T cell receptor beta chains drawn from one sample of a study of blood T cell repertoires in COVID-19. Measured with immunoSEQ multiplex PCR; TCRdb has only the in-frame clones, and not every one. Of some 71,000 clones in the sample, nearly 90% were seen once. The specimen was peripheral blood. These receptors originate from a man aged 50 or older with acute or convalescent COVID-19. Both conserved end residues are part of each CDR3. Fields, in order: J gene, D gene, V gene, clone size, CDR3 DNA, CDR3 protein. D genes are given only for firm matches. Not all rows give a size; the values are once, few, many and, for expanded clones, a class.

TRBJ2-1	TRBD2	TRBV2	NA	TGTGCCAGCAGCGCTCCGGGACTAGCGGGAGGGCCACGCTCCTACAATGAGCAGTTCTTC	CASSAPGLAGGPRSYNEQFF
TRBJ2-2	TRBD2	TRBV18	once	TGTGCCAGCTCGCAAATAGCGGGAGCGAACACCGGGGAGCTGTTTTTT	CASSQIAGANTGELFF
TRBJ1-2	TRBD1	TRBV6-5	NA	TGTGCCAGCAGTTACTCCGGGACAGGGACGAGGCTTGGCTACACCTTC	CASSYSGTGTRLGYTF
TRBJ2-1	NA	TRBV24-1	NA	TGTGCCACCAGTGACCGCGGACAGTACAATGAGCAGTTCTTC	CATSDRGQYNEQFF
TRBJ2-4	TRBD2	TRBV24-1	NA	TGTGCCACCAGTGACTCGACTAGCGCGGCCAAAAACATTCAGTACTTC	CATSDSTSAAKNIQYF
TRBJ2-5	NA	TRBV9	NA	TGTGCCAGCAGCGTCAGGGGGGACTACCAAGAGACCCAGTACTTC	CASSVRGDYQETQYF
TRBJ2-2	NA	TRBV4-1	NA	TGCGCCAGCAGCCAAGGGCGTGAGACGGGTACGAACACCGGGGAGCTGTTTTTT	CASSQGRETGTNTGELFF
TRBJ2-2	NA	TRBV4-3	few	TGCGCCAGCAGCCAAGATGCGAGAACCGGGGAGCTGTTTTTT	CASSQDARTGELFF
TRBJ1-1	NA	TRBV7-9	NA	TGTGCCAGCAGCCCAGTTGGGCAGAAGAACACTGAAGCTTTCTTT	CASSPVGQKNTEAFF
TRBJ2-5	TRBD2	TRBV25-1	NA	TGTGCCAGCAGTATAGCGGGAGGGCCGCGGGAGACCCAGTACTTC	CASSIAGGPRETQYF
TRBJ2-1	TRBD2	TRBV10-1	NA	TGCGCCAGCAGCCTTCCGGGACTAGCGGGAGGGCGTTCCTACAATGAGCAGTTCTTC	CASSLPGLAGGRSYNEQFF
TRBJ2-2	NA	TRBV18	NA	TGTGCCAGCTCACCGTTTACAGGGTATATCGCCGGGGAGCTGTTTTTT	CASSPFTGYIAGELFF
TRBJ1-1	TRBD1	TRBV6-2/TRBV6-3	once	TGTGCCAGCAGTTACGACCCGGGACAGGGTTCTTTGTACACTGAAGCTTTCTTT	CASSYDPGQGSLYTEAFF
TRBJ2-3	TRBD2	TRBV5-1	NA	TGCGCCAGCAACGCCGGACTAGCGGGAGGGCCGAGGGGAGATACGCAGTATTTT	CASNAGLAGGPRGDTQYF
TRBJ2-7	TRBD2	TRBV4-1	NA	TGCGCCAGCAGCCAGGGACTAGCGGGAGGGAAGTACGAGCAGTACTTC	CASSQGLAGGKYEQYF
TRBJ1-1	TRBD1	TRBV7-2	NA	TGTGCCAGCAGCTCGGGACAGGGGGCAATCACTGAAGCTTTCTTT	CASSSGQGAITEAFF
TRBJ2-3	TRBD2	TRBV20-1	NA	TGCAGTGCTAGTATCCTGACTAGCGGAACAGATACGCAGTATTTT	CSASILTSGTDTQYF
TRBJ2-7	TRBD2	TRBV5-4	NA	TGTGCCAGCAGCTTGGATCCGGGGGGTCTCGAGCAGTACTTC	CASSLDPGGLEQYF
TRBJ2-2	NA	TRBV5-1	NA	TGCGCCAGCAGCTTGGACGGGGGCACCGGGGAGCTGTTTTTT	CASSLDGGTGELFF
TRBJ2-7	NA	TRBV15	NA	TGTGCCACCAGCAGAGCAGGGACTGGCGTCTACGAGCAGTACTTC	CATSRAGTGVYEQYF
TRBJ2-3	TRBD2	TRBV4-1	NA	TGCGCCAGCAGAGGGGGAACTAGCGGGAGAACAGATACGCAGTATTTT	CASRGGTSGRTDTQYF
TRBJ2-7	NA	TRBV7-6	NA	TGTGCCAGCAGCTTAGTTGGAGGGGGGGGCGAGCAGTACTTC	CASSLVGGGGEQYF
TRBJ2-5	TRBD1	TRBV7-2	NA	TGTGCCAGCAGCTTACTCGGACAGGGGACCCAGTACTTC	CASSLLGQGTQYF
TRBJ2-7	TRBD2	TRBV10-3	NA	TGTGCCATCAGTGAGGGGACTAGCGGCTACGAGCAGTACTTC	CAISEGTSGYEQYF
TRBJ2-2	NA	TRBV5-1	NA	TGCGCCAGCAGCTTAGGGGGAACGGACGGGGAGCTGTTTTTT	CASSLGGTDGELFF
TRBJ2-1	TRBD1	TRBV2	NA	TGTGCCAGCAGGGACAGGGGGGCCTACAATGAGCAGTTCTTC	CASRDRGAYNEQFF
TRBJ2-2	NA	TRBV19	NA	TGTGCCAGTAGTATCAGGGCTGGGGAGCTGTTTTTT	CASSIRAGELFF
TRBJ2-7	TRBD2	TRBV6-4	NA	TGTGCCACCCACCGAAATGGACTAGCGGGGGCCTACTGTCTCTACGAGCAGTACTTC	CATHRNGLAGAYCLYEQYF
TRBJ2-7	NA	TRBV5-1	NA	TGCGCCAGCAGCGACCGGGATCGGGGCGAGCAGTACTTC	CASSDRDRGEQYF
TRBJ2-2	NA	TRBV9	NA	TGTGCCAGCAGCGTAGTTGCGGGGAACACCGGGGAGCTGTTTTTT	CASSVVAGNTGELFF
TRBJ2-5	NA	TRBV18	NA	TGTGCCAGCTCACCACTGTCCACCGGGGGTGAGACCCAGTACTTC	CASSPLSTGGETQYF
TRBJ2-7	NA	TRBV30	NA	TGTGCCTGGGCCGACAGCTACGAGCAGTACTTC	CAWADSYEQYF
TRBJ2-2	NA	TRBV28	NA	TGTGCGCAGGCTAATCCCATCACCGGGGAGCTGTTTTTT	CAQANPITGELFF
TRBJ1-4	NA	TRBV12-3/TRBV12-4	once	TGTGCCAGCAGCCGCGGGGGACGGGAAAAACTGTTTTTT	CASSRGGREKLFF
TRBJ2-1	TRBD2	TRBV7-2	few	TGTGCCAGCGGGGCTAGCGGGAGGTCGGATGAGCAGTTCTTC	CASGASGRSDEQFF
TRBJ1-1	NA	TRBV5-1	NA	TGCGCCAGCAGCTTTACGAGGAACACTGAAGCTTTCTTT	CASSFTRNTEAFF
TRBJ2-3	TRBD1	TRBV29-1	NA	TGCAGCGTGACAGGGGTGGTGACAGATACGCAGTATTTT	CSVTGVVTDTQYF
TRBJ2-7	NA	TRBV27	NA	TGTGCCAGCAGCCTAGTAATCGGGATCAAGGTCGACGAGCAGTACTTC	CASSLVIGIKVDEQYF
TRBJ1-1	NA	TRBV7-9	NA	TGTGCCAGCAGCTATCTGGGGGGGAACACTGAAGCTTTCTTT	CASSYLGGNTEAFF
TRBJ2-5	TRBD2	TRBV5-1	NA	TGCGCCAGCGCTCCGGGACTAGCGGTGAAGACCCAGTACTTC	CASAPGLAVKTQYF
TRBJ2-1	NA	TRBV30	once	TGTGCCTGGAGTGTACAAAGCGGCGGTAATGAGCAGTTCTTC	CAWSVQSGGNEQFF